This T cell receptor (beta chain) is drawn from a study of identical twins. Findings of the study overall: Twin-shared out-of-frame alpha sequences showed excess low generation probability.

Unique molecular identifiers were present on the cDNA, which also gained a universal primer site by template switching. TCRdb analysed the 5' RACE reads with MiXCR anew, one entry per CDR3 protein. The repertoire includes 450,000 or so distinct CDR3 sequences, 20% to 25% of them detected once, and around 3% sits in the top ten. Regarding this clonotype: The antigen is unknown.

Germline V CDR1 and CDR2: MNHNS, SASEGT. This CDR3 spans 14 amino acids. V was shortened by 8 bases and J by 2 bases, with 16 bases between the two germline ends. The sample also formed part of further work on T cells expressing NK-cell markers. That report adds: Sequencing covered eight donors, seven HCMV-seropositive and one seronegative.

This rearrangement joins TRBV6-1 to TRBJ2-7; D is possibly TRBD2 (6 bases). The receptor comes from a woman aged 18-29 years in good health. Sample: CD4+ T cells sorted from blood. The CDR3: CASQGPGRTYEQYF. The CDR3 DNA is TGTGCCAGCCAAGGACCCGGGAGAACCTACGAGCAGTACTTC.